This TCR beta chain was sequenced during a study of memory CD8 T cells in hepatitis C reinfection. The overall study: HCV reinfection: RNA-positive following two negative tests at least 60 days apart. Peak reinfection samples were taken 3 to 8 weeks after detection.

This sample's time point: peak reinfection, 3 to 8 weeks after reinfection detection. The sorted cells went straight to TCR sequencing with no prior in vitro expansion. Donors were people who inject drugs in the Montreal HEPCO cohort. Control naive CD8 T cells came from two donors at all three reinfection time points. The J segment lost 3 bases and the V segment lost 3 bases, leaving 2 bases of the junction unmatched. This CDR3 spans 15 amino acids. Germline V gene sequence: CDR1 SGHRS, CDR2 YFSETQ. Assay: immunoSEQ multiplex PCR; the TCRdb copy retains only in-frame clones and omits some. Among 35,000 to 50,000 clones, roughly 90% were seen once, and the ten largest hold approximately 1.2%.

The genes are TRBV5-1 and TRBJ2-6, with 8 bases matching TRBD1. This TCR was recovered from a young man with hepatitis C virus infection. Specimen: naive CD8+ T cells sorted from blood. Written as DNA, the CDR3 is TGCGCCAGCAGCTATACAGGGGGTGGGGCCAACGTCCTGACTTTC. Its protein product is CASSYTGGGANVLTF.